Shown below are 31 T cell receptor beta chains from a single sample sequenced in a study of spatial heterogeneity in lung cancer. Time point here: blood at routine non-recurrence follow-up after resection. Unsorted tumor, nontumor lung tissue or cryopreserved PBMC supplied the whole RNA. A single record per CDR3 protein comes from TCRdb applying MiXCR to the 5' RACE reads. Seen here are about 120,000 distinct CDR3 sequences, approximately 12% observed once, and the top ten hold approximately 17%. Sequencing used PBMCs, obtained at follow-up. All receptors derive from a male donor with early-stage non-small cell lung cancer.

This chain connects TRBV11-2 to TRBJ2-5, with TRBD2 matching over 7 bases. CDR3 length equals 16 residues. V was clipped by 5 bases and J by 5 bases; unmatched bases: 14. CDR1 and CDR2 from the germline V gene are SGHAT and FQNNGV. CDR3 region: CASSRQGLQKSETQYF. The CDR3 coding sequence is TGTGCCAGCAGCCGCCAGGGACTACAAAAGAGCGAGACCCAGTACTTC.

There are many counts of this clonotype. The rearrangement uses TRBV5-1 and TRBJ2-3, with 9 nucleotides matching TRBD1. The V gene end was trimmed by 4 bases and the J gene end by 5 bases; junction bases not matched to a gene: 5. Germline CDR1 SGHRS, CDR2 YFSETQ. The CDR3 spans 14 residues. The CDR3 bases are TGCGCCAGCAGCCTACAGGGGGCGCAAGATACGCAGTATTTT. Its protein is CASSLQGAQDTQYF. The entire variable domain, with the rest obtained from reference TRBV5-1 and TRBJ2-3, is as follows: KAGVTQTPRYLIKTRGQQVTLSCSPISGHRSVSWYQQTPGQGLQFLFEYFSETQRNKGNFPGRFSGRQFSNSRSEMNVSTLELGDSALYLCASSLQGAQDTQYFGPGTRLTVL.

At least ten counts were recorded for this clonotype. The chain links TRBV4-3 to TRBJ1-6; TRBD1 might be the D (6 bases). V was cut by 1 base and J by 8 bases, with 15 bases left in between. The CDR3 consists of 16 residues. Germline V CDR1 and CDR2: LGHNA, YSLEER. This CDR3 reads CASSQAIGGVDSPLHF. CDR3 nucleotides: TGCGCCAGCAGCCAAGCTATAGGGGGGGTTGATTCACCCCTCCACTTT.

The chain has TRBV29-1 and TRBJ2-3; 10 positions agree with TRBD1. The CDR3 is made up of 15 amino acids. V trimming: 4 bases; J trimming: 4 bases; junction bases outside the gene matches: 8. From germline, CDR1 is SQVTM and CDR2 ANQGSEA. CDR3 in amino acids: CSVGPGQGSSDTQYF. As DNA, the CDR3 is TGCAGCGTTGGTCCGGGACAGGGGTCATCAGATACGCAGTATTTT.

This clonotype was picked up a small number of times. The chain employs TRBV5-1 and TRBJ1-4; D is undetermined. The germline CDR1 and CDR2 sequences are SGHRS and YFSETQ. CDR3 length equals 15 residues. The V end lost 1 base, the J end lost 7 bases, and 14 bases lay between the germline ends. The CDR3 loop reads CASSLIGKIGEKLFF. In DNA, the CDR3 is TGCGCCAGCAGCTTGATCGGGAAAATCGGTGAAAAACTGTTTTTT.

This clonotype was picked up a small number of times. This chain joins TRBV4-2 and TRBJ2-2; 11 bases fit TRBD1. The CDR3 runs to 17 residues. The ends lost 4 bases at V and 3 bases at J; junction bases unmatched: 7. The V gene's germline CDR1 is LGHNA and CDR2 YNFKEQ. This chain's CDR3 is CASSRTVGQGDTGELFF. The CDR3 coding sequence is TGTGCCAGCAGCCGCACGGTGGGACAGGGGGACACCGGGGAGCTGTTTTTT.

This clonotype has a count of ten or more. The CDR3 reads CASSDRQGRQFF. In DNA form, the CDR3 reads TGTGCCAGCAGTGATCGACAGGGGAGGCAGTTCTTC. The chain uses TRBV6-4 and TRBJ2-1; 8 bases fit TRBD1. Losses at the gene ends were 3 bases for V and 12 bases for J; bases not matched to a gene: 4. This CDR3 has 12 amino acids. Germline CDR1 and CDR2: MRHNA and SNTAGT.

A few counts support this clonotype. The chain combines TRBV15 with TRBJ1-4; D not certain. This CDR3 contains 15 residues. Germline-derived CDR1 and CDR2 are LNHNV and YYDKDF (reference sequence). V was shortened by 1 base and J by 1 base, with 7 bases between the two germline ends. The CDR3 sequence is CATSRASGTNEKLFF. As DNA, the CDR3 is TGTGCCACCAGCAGAGCGTCTGGAACTAATGAAAAACTGTTTTTT.

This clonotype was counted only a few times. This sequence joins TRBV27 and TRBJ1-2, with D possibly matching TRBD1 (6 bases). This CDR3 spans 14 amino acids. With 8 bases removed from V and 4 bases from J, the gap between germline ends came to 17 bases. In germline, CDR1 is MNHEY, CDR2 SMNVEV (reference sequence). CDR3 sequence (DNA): TGTGCCAGCGGAAGCTTGGGACAAAGCTATGGCTACACCTTC. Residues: CASGSLGQSYGYTF.

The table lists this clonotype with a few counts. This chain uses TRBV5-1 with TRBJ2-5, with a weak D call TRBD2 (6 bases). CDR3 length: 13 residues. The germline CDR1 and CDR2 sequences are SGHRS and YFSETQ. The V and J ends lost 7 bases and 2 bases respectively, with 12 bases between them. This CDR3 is CASSGGGQETQYF. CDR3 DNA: TGCGCCAGCTCCGGGGGAGGTCAAGAGACCCAGTACTTC.

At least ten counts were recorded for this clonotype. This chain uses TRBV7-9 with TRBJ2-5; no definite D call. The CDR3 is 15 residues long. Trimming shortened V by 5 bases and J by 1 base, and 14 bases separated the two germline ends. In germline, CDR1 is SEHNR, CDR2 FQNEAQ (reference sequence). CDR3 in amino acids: CASSPGVISQETQYF. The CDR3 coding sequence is TGTGCCAGCAGCCCTGGGGTCATCTCCCAAGAGACCCAGTACTTC.

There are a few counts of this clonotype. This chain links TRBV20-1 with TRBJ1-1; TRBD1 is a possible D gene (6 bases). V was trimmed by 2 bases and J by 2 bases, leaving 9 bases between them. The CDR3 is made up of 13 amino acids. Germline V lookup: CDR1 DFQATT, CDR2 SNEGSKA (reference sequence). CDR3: CSARTRGNTEAFF. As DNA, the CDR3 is TGCAGTGCTAGAACCAGGGGAAACACTGAAGCTTTCTTT.

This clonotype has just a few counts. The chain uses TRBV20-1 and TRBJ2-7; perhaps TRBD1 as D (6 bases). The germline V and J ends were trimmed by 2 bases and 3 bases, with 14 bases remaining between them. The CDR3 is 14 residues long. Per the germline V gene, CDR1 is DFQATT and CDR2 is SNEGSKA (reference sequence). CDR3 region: CSARRQVEGYEQYF. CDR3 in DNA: TGCAGTGCTAGACGACAGGTTGAAGGCTACGAGCAGTACTTC.

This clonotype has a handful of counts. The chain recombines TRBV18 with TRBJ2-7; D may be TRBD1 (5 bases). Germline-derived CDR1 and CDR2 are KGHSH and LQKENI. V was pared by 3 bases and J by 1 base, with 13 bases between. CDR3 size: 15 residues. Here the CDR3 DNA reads TGTGCCAGCTCACCCCTCGCCCAGGGTTCCTACGAGCAGTACTTC. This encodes CASSPLAQGSYEQYF.

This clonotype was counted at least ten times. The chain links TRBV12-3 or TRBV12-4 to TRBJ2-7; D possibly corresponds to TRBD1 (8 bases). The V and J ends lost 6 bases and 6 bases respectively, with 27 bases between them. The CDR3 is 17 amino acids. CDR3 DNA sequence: TGTGCCAGCAGCCGTTACCGACAGGGGAGGGAGGGGGCCGAGCAGTACTTC. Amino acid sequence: CASSRYRQGREGAEQYF.

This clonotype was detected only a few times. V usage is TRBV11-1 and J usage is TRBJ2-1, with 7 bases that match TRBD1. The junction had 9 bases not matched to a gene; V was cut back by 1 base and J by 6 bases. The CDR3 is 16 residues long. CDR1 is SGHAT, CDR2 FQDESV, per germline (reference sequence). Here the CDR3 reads CASSLGQGVVGNEQFF. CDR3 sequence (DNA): TGTGCCAGCAGCTTAGGGCAGGGGGTAGTAGGCAATGAGCAGTTCTTC.

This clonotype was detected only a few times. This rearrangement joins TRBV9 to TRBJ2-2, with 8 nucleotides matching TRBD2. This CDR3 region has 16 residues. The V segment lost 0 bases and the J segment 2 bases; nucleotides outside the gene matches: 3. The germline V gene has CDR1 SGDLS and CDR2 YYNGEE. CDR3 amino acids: CASSVAGGPNTGELFF. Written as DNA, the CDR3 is TGTGCCAGCAGCGTAGCGGGGGGGCCTAACACCGGGGAGCTGTTTTTT. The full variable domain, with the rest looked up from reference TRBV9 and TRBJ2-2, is DSGVTQTPKHLITATGQRVTLRCSPRSGDLSVYWYQQSLDQGLQFLIQYYNGEERAKGNILERFSAQQFPDLHSELNLSSLELGDSALYFCASSVAGGPNTGELFFGEGSRLTVL.

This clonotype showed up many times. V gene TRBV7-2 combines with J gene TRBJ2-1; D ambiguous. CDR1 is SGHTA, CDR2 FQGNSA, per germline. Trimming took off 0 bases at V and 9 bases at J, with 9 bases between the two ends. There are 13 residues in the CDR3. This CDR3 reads CASSLAYRREQFF. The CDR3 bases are TGTGCCAGCAGCTTAGCCTATCGCCGTGAGCAGTTCTTC.

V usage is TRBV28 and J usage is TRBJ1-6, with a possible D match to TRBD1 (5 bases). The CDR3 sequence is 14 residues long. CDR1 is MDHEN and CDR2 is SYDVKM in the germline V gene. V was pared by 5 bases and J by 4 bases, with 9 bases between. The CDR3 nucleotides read TGTGCCAGCAGTCCGGGACCTTATAATTCACCCCTCCACTTT. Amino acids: CASSPGPYNSPLHF.

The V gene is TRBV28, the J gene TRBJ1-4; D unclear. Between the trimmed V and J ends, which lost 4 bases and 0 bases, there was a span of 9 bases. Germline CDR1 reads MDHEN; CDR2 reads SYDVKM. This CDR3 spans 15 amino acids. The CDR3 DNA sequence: TGTGCCAGCAGTTCTCCTGGAGCAACTAATGAAAAACTGTTTTTT. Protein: CASSSPGATNEKLFF.

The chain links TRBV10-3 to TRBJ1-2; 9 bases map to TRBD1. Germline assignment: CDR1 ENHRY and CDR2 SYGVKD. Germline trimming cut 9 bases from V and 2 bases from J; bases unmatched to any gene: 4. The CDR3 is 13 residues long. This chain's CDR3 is CAIYRGQNYGYTF. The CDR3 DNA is TGTGCCATTTACAGGGGGCAAAACTATGGCTACACCTTC.

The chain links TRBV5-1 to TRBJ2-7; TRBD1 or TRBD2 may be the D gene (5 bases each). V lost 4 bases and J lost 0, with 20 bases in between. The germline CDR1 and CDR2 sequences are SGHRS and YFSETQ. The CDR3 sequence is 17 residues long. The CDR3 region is CASSVTTGRQSSYEQYF. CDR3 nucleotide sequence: TGCGCCAGCAGCGTAACGACGGGACGGCAAAGCTCCTACGAGCAGTACTTC.

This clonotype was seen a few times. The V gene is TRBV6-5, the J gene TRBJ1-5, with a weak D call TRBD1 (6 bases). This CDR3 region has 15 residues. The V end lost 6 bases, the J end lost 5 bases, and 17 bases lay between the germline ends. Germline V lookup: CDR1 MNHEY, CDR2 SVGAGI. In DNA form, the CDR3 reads TGTGCCAGCAGCCCTCACGGGGGGCGCGATCAGCCCCAGCATTTT. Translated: CASSPHGGRDQPQHF.

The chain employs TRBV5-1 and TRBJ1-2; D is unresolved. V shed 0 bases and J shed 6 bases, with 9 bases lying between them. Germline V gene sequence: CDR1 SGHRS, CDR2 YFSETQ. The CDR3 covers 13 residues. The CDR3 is CASSLGRPDGYTF. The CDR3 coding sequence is TGCGCCAGCAGCTTGGGCCGGCCGGATGGCTACACCTTC.

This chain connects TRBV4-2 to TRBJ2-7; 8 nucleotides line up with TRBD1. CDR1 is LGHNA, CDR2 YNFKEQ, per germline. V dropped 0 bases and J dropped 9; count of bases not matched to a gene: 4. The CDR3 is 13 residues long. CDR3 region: CASSQDATGVQYF. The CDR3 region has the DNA TGTGCCAGCAGCCAAGACGCGACAGGGGTGCAGTACTTC.

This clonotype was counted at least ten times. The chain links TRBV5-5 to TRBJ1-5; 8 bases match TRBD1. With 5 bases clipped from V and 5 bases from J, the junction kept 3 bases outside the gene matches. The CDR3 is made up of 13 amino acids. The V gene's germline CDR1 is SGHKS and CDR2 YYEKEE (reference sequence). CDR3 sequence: CASSEQGDQPQHF. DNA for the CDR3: TGTGCCAGCAGTGAACAGGGGGATCAGCCCCAGCATTTT. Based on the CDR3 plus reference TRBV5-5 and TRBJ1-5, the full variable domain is DAGVTQSPTHLIKTRGQQVTLRCSPISGHKSVSWYQQVLGQGPQFIFQYYEKEERGRGNFPDRFSARQFPNYSSELNVNALLLGDSALYLCASSEQGDQPQHFGDGTRLSIL.

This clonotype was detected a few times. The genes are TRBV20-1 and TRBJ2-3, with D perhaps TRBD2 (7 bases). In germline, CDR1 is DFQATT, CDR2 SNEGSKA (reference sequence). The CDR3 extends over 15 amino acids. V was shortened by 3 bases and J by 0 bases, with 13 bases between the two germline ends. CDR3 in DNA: TGCAGTGCTAGTGTCCGGGGGGCGAGCACAGATACGCAGTATTTT. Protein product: CSASVRGASTDTQYF.

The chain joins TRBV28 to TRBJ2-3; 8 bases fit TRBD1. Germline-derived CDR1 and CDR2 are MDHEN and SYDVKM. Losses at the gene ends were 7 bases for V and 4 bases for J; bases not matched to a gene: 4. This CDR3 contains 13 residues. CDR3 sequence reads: CASIQTGADTQYF. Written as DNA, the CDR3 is TGTGCCAGCATCCAGACAGGGGCAGATACGCAGTATTTT.

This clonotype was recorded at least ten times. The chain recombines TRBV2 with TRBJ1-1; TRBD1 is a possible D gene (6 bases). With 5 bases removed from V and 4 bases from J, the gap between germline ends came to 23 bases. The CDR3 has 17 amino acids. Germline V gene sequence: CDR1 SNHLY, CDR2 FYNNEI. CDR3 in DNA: TGTGCCAGCAGTAGGAGTACGTTAGGGGGTTTGAGCACTGAAGCTTTCTTT. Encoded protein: CASSRSTLGGLSTEAFF.

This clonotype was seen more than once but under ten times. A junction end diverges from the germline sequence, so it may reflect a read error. CDR3 bases: TGTGCTAGCAGCTTCACCGATGCTACCTACAATGAGCAGTTCTTC. Encoded protein: CASSFTDATYNEQFF. V gene TRBV7-7 combines with J gene TRBJ2-1; D gene ambiguous. The CDR3 totals 15 residues. The germline gives CDR1 SSHAT, CDR2 FNYEAQ (reference sequence).

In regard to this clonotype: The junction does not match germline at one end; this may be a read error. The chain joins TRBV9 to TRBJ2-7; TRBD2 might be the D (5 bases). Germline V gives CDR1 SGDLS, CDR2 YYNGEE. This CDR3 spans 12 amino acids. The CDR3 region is CASSVAGGEQHF. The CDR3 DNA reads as TGTGCCAGCAGCGTAGCAGGAGGCGAGCAGCACTTC.